The clone carrying this TCR beta chain was recorded once. Its antigen is undetermined. Samples were taken at baseline and on day 1 of cycles 4 and 7. The data derive from a study of OX40 agonist ivuxolimab in advanced cancers. The study's findings and limits: Dose levels from 0.1 to 3.0 mg/kg saw CD4+ and CD8+ blood T cells expand clonally by week 6. Several nonresponders also turned out to have low normalized T-cell clonal expansion.

TCRdb keeps only in-frame clones here, not all; method: immunoSEQ multiplex PCR. The table shows fewer than 75,000 clones, with around 87% occurring only once. The material sequenced was CD4+ or CD8+ T cells sorted from blood, taken in a trial of the OX40 agonist ivuxolimab. The source is an adult with an advanced solid tumor such as melanoma, head and neck, liver or kidney cancer.

The CDR3, as DNA: TGTGCCAGCAGTTTCCAGGGGGGGAGAGAGACCCAGTACTTC. This gives the protein CASSFQGGRETQYF. This chain uses TRBV7-2 with TRBJ2-5; D tentatively fits TRBD1 or TRBD2 (7 bases each). The CDR3 runs 14 residues. Germline CDR1 is SGHTA and CDR2 is FQGNSA. Trimming shortened V by 6 bases and J by 4 bases, and 15 bases separated the two germline ends.